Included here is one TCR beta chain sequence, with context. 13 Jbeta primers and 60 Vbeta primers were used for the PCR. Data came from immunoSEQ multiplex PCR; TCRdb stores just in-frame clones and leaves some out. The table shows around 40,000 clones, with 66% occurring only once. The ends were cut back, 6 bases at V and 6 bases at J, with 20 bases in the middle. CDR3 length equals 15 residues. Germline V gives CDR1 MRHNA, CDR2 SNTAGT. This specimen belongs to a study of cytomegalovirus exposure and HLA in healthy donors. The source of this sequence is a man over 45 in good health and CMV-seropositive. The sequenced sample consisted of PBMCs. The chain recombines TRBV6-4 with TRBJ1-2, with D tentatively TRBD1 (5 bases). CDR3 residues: CASRPPAGNSNGYTF. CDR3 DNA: TGTGCCAGCAGGCCCCCAGCAGGGAATTCAAATGGCTACACCTTC.